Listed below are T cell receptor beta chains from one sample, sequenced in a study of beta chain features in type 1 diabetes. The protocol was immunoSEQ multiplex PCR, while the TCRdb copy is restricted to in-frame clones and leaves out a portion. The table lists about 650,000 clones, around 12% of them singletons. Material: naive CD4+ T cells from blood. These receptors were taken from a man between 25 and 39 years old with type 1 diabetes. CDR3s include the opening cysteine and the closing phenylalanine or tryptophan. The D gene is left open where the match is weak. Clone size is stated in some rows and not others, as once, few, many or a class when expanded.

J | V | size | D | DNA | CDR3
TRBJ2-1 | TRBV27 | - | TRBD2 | TGTGCCAGCAGTTTTGGCGGGACTAGCGGGTACAATGAGCAGTTCTTC | CASSFGGTSGYNEQFF
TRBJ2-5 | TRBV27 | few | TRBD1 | TGTGCCAGCAGTTCAGACAGGGTTGGAGAGACCCAGTACTTC | CASSSDRVGETQYF
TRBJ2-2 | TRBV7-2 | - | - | TGTGCCAGCAGCTTCGGGCAAGGGACACCCGGGGAGCTGTTTTTT | CASSFGQGTPGELFF
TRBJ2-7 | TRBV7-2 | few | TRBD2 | TGTGCCAGCAGCTTGTCCGGGGGGTTTAGCTCCTACGAGCAGTACTTC | CASSLSGGFSSYEQYF
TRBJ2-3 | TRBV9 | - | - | TGTGCCAGCAGCGTAGGGGGAGCTACGCAGTATTTT | CASSVGGATQYF
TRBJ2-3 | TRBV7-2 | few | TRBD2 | TGTGCCAGCAGCTTAGCGGCTAGCGGGGGGGCCGGAGATACGCAGTATTTT | CASSLAASGGAGDTQYF
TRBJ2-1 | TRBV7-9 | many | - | TGTGCCGGCGGTCGGGCAGACTACAATGAGCAGTTCTTC | CAGGRADYNEQFF
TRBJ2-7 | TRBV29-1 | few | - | TGCAGCGTTGGAGGACAAGGTTCCTACGAGCAGTACTTC | CSVGGQGSYEQYF
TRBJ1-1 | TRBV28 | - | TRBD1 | TGTGCCAGCAGTTTCGGACAGGGCACTGAAGCTTTCTTT | CASSFGQGTEAFF
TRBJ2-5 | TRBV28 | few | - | TGTGCCAGCGAGGGGACGTACCAAGAGACCCAGTACTTC | CASEGTYQETQYF
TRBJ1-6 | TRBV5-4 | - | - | TGTGCCAGCAGCTTCTTCCCGTCTTGGCAGATCGTGCGGCTGGATTCACCCCTCCACTTT | CASSFFPSWQIVRLDSPLHF
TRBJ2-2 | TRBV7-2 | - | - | TGTGCCAGCACGGATAAAGCAATCGCGAACACCGGGGAGCTGTTTTTT | CASTDKAIANTGELFF
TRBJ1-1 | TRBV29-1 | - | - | TGCAGCGTAATAGGTTTCCTGAACACTGAAGCTTTCTTT | CSVIGFLNTEAFF
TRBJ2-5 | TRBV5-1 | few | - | TGCGCCAGCAGCTCGGGTGAGACCCAGTACTTC | CASSSGETQYF
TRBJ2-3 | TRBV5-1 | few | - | TGCGCCAGCAGCTTGTTGGGGGACACAGATACGCAGTATTTT | CASSLLGDTDTQYF
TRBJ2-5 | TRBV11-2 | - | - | TGTGCCAGCAGCTTTCAGGAGTCGGGGACCCAGTACTTC | CASSFQESGTQYF
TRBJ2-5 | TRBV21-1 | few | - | TGTGCCAGCAGCTCCCTTTTGGACAGGGGGCGCTTGGAGACCCAGTACTTC | CASSSLLDRGRLETQYF
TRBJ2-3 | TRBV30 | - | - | TGTGCCTGGAGTCACCCCGGGGGGCATCCGACAGATACGCAGTATTTT | CAWSHPGGHPTDTQYF
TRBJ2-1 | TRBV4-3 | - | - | TGCGCCAGCAGCCTCGATCCAGAGAACAATGAGCAGTTCTTC | CASSLDPENNEQFF
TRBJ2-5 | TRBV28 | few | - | TGTGCCAGCAGTCACAATAACCCGGCTAAGGTTGAAGAGACCCAGTACTTC | CASSHNNPAKVEETQYF
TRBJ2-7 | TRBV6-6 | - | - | TGTGCCAGCAGTACGACCGGGACTGTTGACTACGAGCAGTACTTC | CASSTTGTVDYEQYF
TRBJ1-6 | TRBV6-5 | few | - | TGTGCCAGCAAGATAGGGTCGGCACCCCTCCACTTT | CASKIGSAPLHF
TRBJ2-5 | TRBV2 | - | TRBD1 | TGTGCCAGCCCCAGGCGGGGACAGGGGAGGGGAGAGACCCAGTACTTC | CASPRRGQGRGETQYF
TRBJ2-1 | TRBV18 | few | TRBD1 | TGTGCCAGCTCACCACCCCTGGCAGGGGGCTCCTACAATGAGCAGTTCTTC | CASSPPLAGGSYNEQFF
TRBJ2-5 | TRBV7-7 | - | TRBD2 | TGTGCCAGCAGCTCCCTCGAGGGTAGCGGGGGGCTAGTAAAGACCCAGTACTTC | CASSSLEGSGGLVKTQYF
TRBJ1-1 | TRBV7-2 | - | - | TGTGCCAGCAGCTTAGTAGCCACTGAAGCTTTCTTT | CASSLVATEAFF
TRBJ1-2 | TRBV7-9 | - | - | TGTGCCAGCAGCTTAGCGGACCGTGTCGATGGCTACACCTTC | CASSLADRVDGYTF
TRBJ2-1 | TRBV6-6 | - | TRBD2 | TGTGCCAGCAGCCAAACTCGGACTAGCGGCTACAATGAGCAGTTCTTC | CASSQTRTSGYNEQFF
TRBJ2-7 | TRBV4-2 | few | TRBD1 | TGTGCCAGCAGCCAAGGGACAGGGAGGTACGAGCAGTACTTC | CASSQGTGRYEQYF
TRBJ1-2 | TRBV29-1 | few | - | TGCAGCGCTGCACAAAGAGTCGGTGGCTACACCTTC | CSAAQRVGGYTF
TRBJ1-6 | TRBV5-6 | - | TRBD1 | TGTGCCAGCAGCTTGGGGCGCAGGGGGCTGGAGAAAGAAAATTCACCCCTCCACTTT | CASSLGRRGLEKENSPLHF
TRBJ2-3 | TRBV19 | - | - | TGTGCCAGTAGTCTACAGTATACCACAGATACGCAGTATTTT | CASSLQYTTDTQYF
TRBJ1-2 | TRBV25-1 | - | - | TGTGCCAGCAGTGCCGGGAGTGGATTCTGGGGGACCTTC | CASSAGSGFWGTF
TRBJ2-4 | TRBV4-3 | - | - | TGCGCCAGCAGCCAAGAACCCGGAAACATTCAGTACTTC | CASSQEPGNIQYF
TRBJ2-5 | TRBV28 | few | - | TGTGCCAGCAGTATTTGGAGATCAGGGACCCAAGAGACCCAGTACTTC | CASSIWRSGTQETQYF
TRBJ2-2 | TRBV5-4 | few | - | TGTGCCAGCAGCACGACAGGTTACACCGGGGAGCTGTTTTTT | CASSTTGYTGELFF
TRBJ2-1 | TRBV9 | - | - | TGTGCCAGCAGCGTAGAGGTGCAAATCTACAATGAGCAGTTCTTC | CASSVEVQIYNEQFF
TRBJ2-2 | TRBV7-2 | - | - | TGTGCCAGCAGCCTCGGACACGGGAACACCGGGGAGCTGTTTTTT | CASSLGHGNTGELFF
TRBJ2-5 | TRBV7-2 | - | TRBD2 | TGTGCCAGCAGCTCAATAGCGGGGACCCAGTACTTC | CASSSIAGTQYF
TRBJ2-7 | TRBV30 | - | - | TGTGCCTCTAAAACGGGGAGTTACGAGCAGTACTTC | CASKTGSYEQYF
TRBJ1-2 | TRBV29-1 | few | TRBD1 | TGCAGCGTTGCCGAGGGGGCAGACTATGGCTACACCTTC | CSVAEGADYGYTF
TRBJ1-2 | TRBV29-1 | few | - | TGCAGCGTTGAATTTGTAACCCCTGGGTATGGCTACACCTTC | CSVEFVTPGYGYTF
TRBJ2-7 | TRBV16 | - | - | TGTGCCAGCAGCCCACAGGGTAACTCCTACGAGCAGTACTTC | CASSPQGNSYEQYF
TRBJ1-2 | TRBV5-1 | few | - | TGCGCCAGCAGCTTCGGACAGAACTATGGCTACACCTTC | CASSFGQNYGYTF
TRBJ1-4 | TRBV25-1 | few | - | TGTGCCAGCAGTGGAGAGCGGCCCCGTGGTGAAAAACTGTTTTTT | CASSGERPRGEKLFF